A selection of T cell receptor beta chains follows, all from one sample in a study of shared clonotypes between healthy human individuals. Libraries were prepared by immunoSEQ multiplex PCR; TCRdb keeps only in-frame clonotypes and omits some of them. Of over 400,000 clones in the sample, roughly 95% were seen once. Sequenced: naive CD4+ T cells sorted from blood. Every receptor here comes from a woman aged 25-40 years in good health. The CDR3 runs from the conserved cysteine through the conserved F or W. The D gene is left open where the match is weak. Expanded clones are given a class, and other clones once, few, many or no size at all.

V gene	clone size	CDR3 length	D gene	J gene	CDR3 DNA	CDR3 protein
TRBV6-6	NA	14	TRBD1	TRBJ2-7	TGTGCCAGCAGTCACAGGGGGCGCCACTACGAGCAGTACTTC	CASSHRGRHYEQYF
TRBV14	NA	17	TRBD2	TRBJ2-1	TGTGCCAGCAGCCAGCGACTAGCGGGAGGGTTAAGGAATGAGCAGTTCTTC	CASSQRLAGGLRNEQFF
TRBV28	NA	16	TRBD2	TRBJ2-7	TGTGCCAGCAGTTCACCTAGCGGGAATGGGTTCGTGGAGCAGTACTTC	CASSSPSGNGFVEQYF
TRBV6-4	once	13	NA	TRBJ2-1	TGTGCCAGCAGCCTTCAGGTGGCCAATGAGCAGTTCTTC	CASSLQVANEQFF
TRBV21-1	NA	19	NA	TRBJ2-7	TGTGCCAGCAGCAAAGTGGGGGTCTCGGATAGGCTCCCCTACTACGAGCAGTACTTC	CASSKVGVSDRLPYYEQYF
TRBV10-3	NA	14	TRBD2	TRBJ2-7	TGTGCCACCGGGGGGACTAGCGGCCACTACGAGCAGTACTTC	CATGGTSGHYEQYF
TRBV6-5	NA	14	NA	TRBJ2-3	TGTGCCAGCAGTCAGCTGGCCCAAGCAGATACGCAGTATTTT	CASSQLAQADTQYF
TRBV19	NA	13	TRBD1	TRBJ2-5	TGTGCCACTAAAGACAGGGCGGGTGAGACCCAGTACTTC	CATKDRAGETQYF
TRBV6-5	NA	11	TRBD1	TRBJ2-1	TGTGCCAGCAGTGGGACAGGGTTCGAGTTCTTC	CASSGTGFEFF
TRBV10-2	NA	14	TRBD1	TRBJ2-5	TGCGCCAGCAGCCAGACAGGGGCTAAGGAGACCCAGTACTTC	CASSQTGAKETQYF
TRBV5-4	NA	16	TRBD2	TRBJ2-1	TGTGCCAGCAGGGCCTCCTTGGCGGGAGGCAACAATGAGCAGTTCTTC	CASRASLAGGNNEQFF
TRBV5-4	once	14	TRBD1	TRBJ2-2	TGTGCCAGCAGCTTGAGACAGGGGGCCGGGGAGCTGTTTTTT	CASSLRQGAGELFF
TRBV14	NA	21	TRBD1	TRBJ2-7	TGTGCCAGCAGCCAAGATCCTCCATGGTCCTCCTGGGACAGGGGAATTTACGAGCAGTACTTC	CASSQDPPWSSWDRGIYEQYF
TRBV6-4	NA	15	NA	TRBJ2-1	TGTGCCAGCAGTACGGAGCTCGGCTCCTACAATGAGCAGTTCTTC	CASSTELGSYNEQFF
TRBV7-8	once	15	NA	TRBJ1-4	TGTGCCAGCAGCACGGACAGCTCCATTTCGGAAAAACTGTTTTTT	CASSTDSSISEKLFF
TRBV10-3	NA	12	TRBD2	TRBJ2-5	TGTGCCACGCGACGGGGAGGGGAGACCCAGTACTTC	CATRRGGETQYF
TRBV5-1	few	12	NA	TRBJ1-2	TGCGCCAGCAGCCCCGGGACATTTGGCTACACCTTC	CASSPGTFGYTF
TRBV9	NA	18	NA	TRBJ2-7	TGTGCCAGCAGCGTAGTTGCTGAGGAAGGTAGCGGACCCTACGAGCAGTACTTC	CASSVVAEEGSGPYEQYF